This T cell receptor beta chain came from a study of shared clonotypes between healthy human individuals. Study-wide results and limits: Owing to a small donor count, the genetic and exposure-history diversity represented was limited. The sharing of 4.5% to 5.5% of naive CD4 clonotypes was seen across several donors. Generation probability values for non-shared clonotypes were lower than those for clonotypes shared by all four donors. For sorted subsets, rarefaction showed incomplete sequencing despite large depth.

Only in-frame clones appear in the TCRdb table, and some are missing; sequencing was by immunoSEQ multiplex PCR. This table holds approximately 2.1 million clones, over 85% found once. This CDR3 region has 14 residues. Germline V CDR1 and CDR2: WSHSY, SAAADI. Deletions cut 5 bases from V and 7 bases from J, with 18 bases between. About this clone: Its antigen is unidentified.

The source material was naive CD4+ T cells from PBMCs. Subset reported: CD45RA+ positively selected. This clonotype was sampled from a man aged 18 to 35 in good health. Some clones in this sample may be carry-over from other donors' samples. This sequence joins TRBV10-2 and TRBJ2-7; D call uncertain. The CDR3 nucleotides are TGCGCCAGCAGTTTGCCACTCTCTCATGGGGAGCAGTACTTC. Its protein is CASSLPLSHGEQYF.